One T cell receptor (beta chain) is described in this entry. This clone was found once. Its target antigen remains unknown. Per-base quality was not reported, and no clone a single base away is much larger than it. These data belong to a study of shared clonotypes between healthy human individuals (dated by TCRdb to 2018 to 2020). At the level of the whole study: The cohort included a few men and two women between 18 and 49 years of age. For each donor, three plates each were used for CD4 naive and CD4 memory, two plates were used for CD8 naive, and one plate was used for CD8 memory. Different laboratories and diverse techniques were used to prepare libraries and sequence TCR repertoires, to increase sequencing depth and limit assay-specific biases. Per donor, leukapheresis produced somewhere between about 0.85 and 9.5 billion PBMCs. To estimate repertoire size and how much clonotype sharing occurs between individuals, the study deeply sequenced the blood TCR repertoires of five healthy adults.

Counted from cysteine to phenylalanine, this CDR3 has 15 amino acids. CDR3 DNA is the only sequence kept; it has 45 bases, read in frame from the first base. For CDR1 and CDR2, the germline V gene lists SGHRS and YFSETQ. V was cut back by 5 bases and J by 4 bases, leaving a gap of 18 bases between them. For the CD8 naive samples, CD45RO-negative cells were positively selected for CCR7, yielding a CD45RA+CCR7+ population from which TemRA cells were excluded. The donors were healthy, HIV-negative adults with no recently reported acute infections or vaccinations. Only Caucasian adults living in Nashville, Tennessee, USA were represented among the donors. Blood was obtained by leukapheresis, after which PBMCs were separated by Ficoll-Histopaque density gradient centrifugation and cryopreserved in liquid nitrogen vapor phase. Analytical flow cytometry was used to check the purity and quantity of every magnetically sorted T cell population. Each sorted fraction had its genomic DNA isolated and then quantified by UV absorbance on a Nanodrop 2000c.

TCR CDR3 regions were amplified from genomic DNA by multiplex PCR using the deep immunoSEQ assay. Extracted genomic DNA from each cell subset was spread evenly across all wells of several immunoSEQ 96-well plates, with each plate serving as a replicate. For sorted subsets, about 200 ng genomic DNA, equal to some 28,000 T cell genomes, was loaded into each replicate PCR. Purified libraries were quantified with a Qubit 3.0 fluorometer, sized on a Bioanalyzer 2100, and re-quantified with the KAPA Library Quantification kit. Every immunoSEQ 96-well plate was sequenced on a separate single-read 150-cycle Illumina NextSeq 550 flow cell. From the authors' description of their analysis: The immunoSEQ output contained only junctional sequences without quality scores, so filtering could not match that applied to full-length reads. Sequences were annotated with PyIR, a Python wrapper for IgBLAST v1.9, and V/J genes and CDR3 were assigned using IMGT germline references. Reads were removed for weak V/J assignments (E-value above 1e-6), missing CDR3, stop codons, out-of-frame junctions, or ambiguous translated residues. V3J clonotypes were defined by identical inferred V gene, J gene, and CDR3 amino acid sequence. The percentage overlap between two repertoires was calculated by dividing the number of shared unique clonotypes by the size of the smaller repertoire. RTK rarefaction, the Chao1 estimator, and Recon v2.1 estimates of unobserved clonotypes were used to assess repertoire richness. OLGA was used to compute generation probabilities for all TCRbeta clonotypes that the gDNA method yielded from a few donors. TCRdb carries this immuneACCESS record with in-frame sequences only. Its versions omit some clonotypes, under half of them owing to an unresolved V gene in the studies checked, with the rest unexplained. Clone size and V and J calls were adopted from that table, with D and trimming inferred from the DNA. The sample data list roughly 2.1 million clones, and roughly 91% of these were observed just once. The ten most abundant clones make up about 1.5% of the sample.

Paper-wide results and their limitations: Based on pairwise subsampling, the degree of clonotype sharing among donors was expected to be affected by sequencing depth. Across a few donors, approximately 5% of naive CD4, approximately 3.5% of naive CD8, under 2.5% of memory CD4, and roughly 0.41% of memory CD8 clonotypes were shared. Larger estimated clonotype richness was generally found for naive subsets than for memory subsets. Because the study included only a small number of donors, the genetic and exposure-history diversity represented was limited. Sampling was restricted to blood, and TCR repertoires in tissue are likely to differ from TCR repertoires in blood. Clonotypes shared by all four sorted-subset donors showed higher generation probabilities than non-shared clonotypes. Even with the large sequencing depth, rarefaction of the sorted-subset datasets indicated that sequencing was incomplete.

The receptor chain draws on TRBV5-1 and TRBJ1-2; a tentative D match to TRBD1 spans 6 bases. This clonotype was obtained from a man aged 18 to 35 in good health. Some clones in this sample may be carry-over from other donors' samples. Sequenced sample: naive CD8+ T cells from PBMCs. According to the study, the label for this sample's cell subset or site signals: CD45RA+CCR7+. The CDR3: CASRLTGAAGYGYTF. DNA sequence: TGCGCCAGCAGGTTGACAGGCGCCGCAGGCTATGGCTACACCTTC.